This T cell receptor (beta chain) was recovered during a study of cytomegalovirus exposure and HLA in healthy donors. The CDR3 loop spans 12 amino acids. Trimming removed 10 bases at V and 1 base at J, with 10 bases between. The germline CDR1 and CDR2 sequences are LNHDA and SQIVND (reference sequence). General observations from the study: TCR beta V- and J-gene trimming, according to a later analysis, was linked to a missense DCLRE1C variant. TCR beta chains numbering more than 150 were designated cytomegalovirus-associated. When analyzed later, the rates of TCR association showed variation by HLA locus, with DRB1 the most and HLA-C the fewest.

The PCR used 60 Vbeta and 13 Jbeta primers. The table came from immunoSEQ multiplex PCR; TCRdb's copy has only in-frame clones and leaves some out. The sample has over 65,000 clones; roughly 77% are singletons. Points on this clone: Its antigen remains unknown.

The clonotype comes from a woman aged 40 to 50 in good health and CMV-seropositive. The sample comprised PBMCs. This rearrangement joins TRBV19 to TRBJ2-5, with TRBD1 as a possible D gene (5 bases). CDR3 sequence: CATQGFQETQYF. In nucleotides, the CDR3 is TGTGCCACCCAGGGCTTCCAAGAGACCCAGTACTTC.